This is a list of T cell receptor beta chains from one sample in a study of blood T cell repertoires in COVID-19. Generated by immunoSEQ multiplex PCR, the TCRdb table keeps only in-frame clones and is missing some. The sample records roughly 190,000 clones, 80% being singletons. Sequencing was done on a sample of peripheral blood. These receptor sequences come from a man aged 55-75 years with acute or convalescent COVID-19. Both conserved end residues are part of each CDR3. Each record gives: D gene, clone size, J gene, V gene, CDR3 protein, CDR3 DNA. D genes are given only for firm matches. The size entry is marked missing in some rows and otherwise reads once, few, many or a size class.

NA	NA	TRBJ1-1	TRBV10-3	CAISTGYSAFF	TGTGCCATCAGTACAGGGTATTCGGCTTTCTTT
NA	NA	TRBJ1-5	TRBV2	CASSTGQSNQPQHF	TGTGCCAGCAGTACTGGACAGAGCAATCAGCCCCAGCATTTT
NA	NA	TRBJ1-1	TRBV3-1/TRBV3-2	CASSPKTSNTEAFF	TGTGCCAGCAGCCCCAAGACATCGAACACTGAAGCTTTCTTT
TRBD1	NA	TRBJ1-4	TRBV19	CASSIDHRGPEKLFF	TGTGCCAGTAGTATAGATCATAGGGGGCCGGAAAAACTGTTTTTT
NA	once	TRBJ2-7	TRBV10-3	CAIMADSSSYEQYF	TGTGCCATCATGGCGGACAGCAGTTCCTACGAGCAGTACTTC
TRBD2	NA	TRBJ2-3	TRBV24-1	CATSDWDYTDTQYF	TGTGCCACCAGTGATTGGGACTACACAGATACGCAGTATTTT
TRBD2	NA	TRBJ2-1	TRBV5-1	CASSQGLAGGHNEQFF	TGCGCCAGCAGCCAGGGACTAGCGGGGGGCCACAATGAGCAGTTCTTC
NA	NA	TRBJ1-3	TRBV11-3	CASSSKPGNTIYF	TGTGCCAGCAGCTCAAAACCAGGGAACACCATATATTTT
TRBD1	NA	TRBJ2-7	TRBV29-1	CSVARERGLEQYF	TGCAGCGTTGCCCGGGAAAGGGGGCTCGAGCAGTACTTC
TRBD2	few	TRBJ2-7	TRBV4-2	CASSQDRGGGLAGNYEQYF	TGTGCCAGCAGCCAAGATCGGGGGGGCGGACTAGCGGGGAACTACGAGCAGTACTTC
NA	NA	TRBJ1-2	TRBV1	CTSSQTGAGGHYGYTF	TGCACCAGCAGCCAAACTGGGGCAGGGGGACACTATGGCTACACCTTC
TRBD2	NA	TRBJ2-5	TRBV7-9	CASSFAGEETQYF	TGTGCCAGCAGCTTCGCGGGAGAAGAGACCCAGTACTTC
TRBD1	NA	TRBJ1-5	TRBV4-1	CASSHPPGQVNFSNQPQHF	TGCGCCAGCAGCCATCCCCCGGGACAGGTGAACTTTAGCAATCAGCCCCAGCATTTT
NA	once	TRBJ2-7	TRBV6-5	CASSSVYEQYF	TGTGCCAGCAGCTCCGTCTACGAGCAGTACTTC
TRBD2	NA	TRBJ2-1	TRBV7-9	CASSSLSGTPYNEQFF	TGTGCCAGCAGCTCCCTTAGCGGGACCCCTTACAATGAGCAGTTCTTC